Sequencing of this T cell receptor beta chain was carried out in a study of glioma-infiltrating T cells. V was trimmed by 0 bases and J by 4 bases, leaving 14 bases between them. The germline V gene encodes CDR1 LGHNA and CDR2 YSLEER. This CDR3 has 16 amino acids. TCR alpha and beta CDR3 regions were amplified from RNA using iRepertoire nested multiplex PCR. TCRdb re-analysed the multiplex PCR reads in MiXCR, keeping a single row per CDR3 protein. The sample holds more than 110,000 distinct CDR3 sequences; roughly two fifths are singletons and the top ten take more than 15%. The sequencing sample was made of glioma tissue, nonneoplastic brain tissue, or PBMCs (not recorded which). The J gene is TRBJ2-3, the V gene TRBV4-3; D tentatively reads TRBD1 or TRBD2 (5 bases each). The sequence was obtained from a human donor with low-grade glioma or glioblastoma, undergoing nonglioma brain surgery, or in good health (not recorded which). The CDR3 nucleotides read TGCGCCAGCAGCCAAGACCCCGGGGCGCAGGCAGATACGCAGTATTTT. It encodes CASSQDPGAQADTQYF.